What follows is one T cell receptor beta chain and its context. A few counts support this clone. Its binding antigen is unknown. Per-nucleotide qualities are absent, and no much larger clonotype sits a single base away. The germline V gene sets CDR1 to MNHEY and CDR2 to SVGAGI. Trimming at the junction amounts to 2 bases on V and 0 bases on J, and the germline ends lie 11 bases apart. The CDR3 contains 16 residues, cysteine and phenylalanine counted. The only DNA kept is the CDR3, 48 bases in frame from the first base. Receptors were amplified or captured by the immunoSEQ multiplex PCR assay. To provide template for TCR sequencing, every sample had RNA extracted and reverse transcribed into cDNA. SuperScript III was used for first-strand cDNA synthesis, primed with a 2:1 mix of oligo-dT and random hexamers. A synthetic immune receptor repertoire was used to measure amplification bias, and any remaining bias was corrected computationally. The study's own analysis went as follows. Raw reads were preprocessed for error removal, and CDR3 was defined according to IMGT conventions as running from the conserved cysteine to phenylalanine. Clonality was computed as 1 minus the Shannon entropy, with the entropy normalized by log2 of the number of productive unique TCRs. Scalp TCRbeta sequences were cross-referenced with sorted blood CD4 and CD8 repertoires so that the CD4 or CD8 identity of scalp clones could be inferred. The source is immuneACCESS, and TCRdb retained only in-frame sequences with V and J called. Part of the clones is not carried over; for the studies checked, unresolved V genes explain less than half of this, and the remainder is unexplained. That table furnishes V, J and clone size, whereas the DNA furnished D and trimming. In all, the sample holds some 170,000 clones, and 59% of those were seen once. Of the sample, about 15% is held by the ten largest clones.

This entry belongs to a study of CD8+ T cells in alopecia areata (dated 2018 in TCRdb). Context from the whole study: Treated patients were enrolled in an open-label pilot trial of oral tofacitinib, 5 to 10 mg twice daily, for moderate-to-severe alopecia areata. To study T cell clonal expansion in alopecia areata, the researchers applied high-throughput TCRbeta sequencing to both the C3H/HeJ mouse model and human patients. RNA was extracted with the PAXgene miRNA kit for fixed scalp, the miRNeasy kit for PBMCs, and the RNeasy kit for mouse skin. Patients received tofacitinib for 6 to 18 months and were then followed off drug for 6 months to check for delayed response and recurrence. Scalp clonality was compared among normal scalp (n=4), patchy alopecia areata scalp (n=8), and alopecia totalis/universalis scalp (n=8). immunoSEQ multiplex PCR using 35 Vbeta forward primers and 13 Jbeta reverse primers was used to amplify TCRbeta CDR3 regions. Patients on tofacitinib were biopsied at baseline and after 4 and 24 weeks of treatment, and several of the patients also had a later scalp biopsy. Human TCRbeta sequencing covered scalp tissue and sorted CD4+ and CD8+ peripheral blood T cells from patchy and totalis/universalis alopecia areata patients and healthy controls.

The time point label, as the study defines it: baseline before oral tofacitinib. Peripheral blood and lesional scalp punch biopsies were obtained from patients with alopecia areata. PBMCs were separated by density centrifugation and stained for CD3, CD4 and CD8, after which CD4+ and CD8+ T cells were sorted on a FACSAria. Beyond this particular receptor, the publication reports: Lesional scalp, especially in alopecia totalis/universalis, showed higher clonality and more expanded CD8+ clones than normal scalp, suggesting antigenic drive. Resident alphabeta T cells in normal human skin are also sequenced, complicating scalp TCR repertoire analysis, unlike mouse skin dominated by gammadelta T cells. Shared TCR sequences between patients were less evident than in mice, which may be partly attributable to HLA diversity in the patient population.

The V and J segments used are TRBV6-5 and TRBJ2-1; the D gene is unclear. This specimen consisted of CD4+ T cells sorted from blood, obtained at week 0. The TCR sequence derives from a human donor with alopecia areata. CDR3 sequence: CASSYLPQSSYNEQFF. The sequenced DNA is TGTGCCAGCAGTTACCTACCACAGAGCTCCTACAATGAGCAGTTCTTC.